The 18 T cell receptor beta chains below come from one sample, sequenced in a study of shared clonotypes between healthy human individuals. Only CD45RO-negative cells positively selected for CCR7 counted as naive CD8 cells, so terminally differentiated effector memory CD45RA+ cells were excluded. Sequenced by immunoSEQ multiplex PCR; TCRdb stores in-frame clones only, minus some. The sample contains around 2,100,000 clones, about 94% of which appear only once. The material sequenced was naive CD8+ T cells sorted from blood. The receptors originated from a man between 18 and 35 years old in good health.

Concerning this clone: With a much larger clone just one base away, this may be a read error. The rearrangement links TRBV6-5 to TRBJ1-1; D unresolved. Trimming cost V 6 bases and J 1 base, with 6 bases left between them. Germline V lookup: CDR1 MNHEY, CDR2 SVGAGI. The CDR3 loop spans 12 amino acids. CDR3 sequence reads: CASSIGNTEAFF. CDR3 nucleotide sequence: TGTGCCAGCAGCATAGGGAACACTGAAGCTTTCTTT.

The chain carries TRBV4-1 and TRBJ2-1; TRBD2 is a possible D gene (6 bases). The CDR3 has 15 residues. V lost 3 bases, J lost 6 bases, and 15 bases lay in between. The V gene's germline CDR1 is MGHRA and CDR2 YSYEKL. The CDR3 DNA sequence: TGCGCCAGCAGCCATCCGGAGGGGCACCGCAATGAGCAGTTCTTC. This codes for CASSHPEGHRNEQFF.

The rearrangement uses TRBV7-9 and TRBJ2-7, with D possibly TRBD1 on 5 matching bases. V was clipped by 7 bases and J by 4 bases, with 11 bases between them. The CDR3 covers 12 residues. Germline CDR1 and CDR2: SEHNR and FQNEAQ (reference sequence). For the CDR3, the DNA is TGTGCCAGCACCAATCAGGGATACGAGCAGTACTTC. This gives the protein CASTNQGYEQYF.

This clone was counted a single time. The chain employs TRBV7-2 and TRBJ2-7; 7 positions match TRBD2. The CDR3 extends over 16 amino acids. Germline V gives CDR1 SGHTA, CDR2 FQGNSA. V trimming: 5 bases; J trimming: 3 bases; junction bases outside the gene matches: 13. This CDR3 reads CASSTSLGEGNYEQYF. CDR3 nucleotides: TGTGCCAGCAGCACCTCCTTGGGGGAGGGTAACTACGAGCAGTACTTC.

The genes are TRBV5-5 and TRBJ1-5; the D gene is possibly TRBD1 (5 bases). Germline V gene lookup returns CDR1 SGHKS and CDR2 YYEKEE (reference sequence). The CDR3 loop spans 15 amino acids. V was cut by 0 bases and J by 6 bases, with 13 bases left in between. CDR3 sequence: CASSLVGQGAQPQHF. DNA of the CDR3: TGTGCCAGCAGCTTGGTGGGGCAGGGTGCTCAGCCCCAGCATTTT.

The V gene is TRBV11-2, the J gene TRBJ2-1; 9 bases fit TRBD2. Germline CDR1 is SGHAT and CDR2 is FQNNGV. Trimming took 5 bases from V and 9 from J; bases not matched to a gene: 11. This CDR3 has 15 amino acids. CDR3 DNA sequence: TGTGCCAGCAGCCTGCTGCGGGGGGGGGTTAGTGAGCAGTTCTTC. It yields the protein CASSLLRGGVSEQFF.

As concerns this clone: In the same sample, other DNA sequences code for this CDR3. The rearrangement links TRBV7-2 to TRBJ2-1; possibly TRBD2 for D (5 bases). This CDR3 region has 13 residues. Germline assignment: CDR1 SGHTA and CDR2 FQGNSA. V was clipped by 1 base and J by 7 bases, with 8 bases between them. In nucleotides, the CDR3 is TGTGCCAGCAGCTTAGGACTATTTAATGAGCAGTTCTTC. Its translation is CASSLGLFNEQFF.

In regard to this clone: The same CDR3 arises from other DNA sequences in this sample as well. The chain couples TRBV27 to TRBJ2-1; either TRBD1 or TRBD2 may fit D (5 bases each). The CDR3 spans 14 residues. The V end was cut by 3 bases, the J end by 4 bases, with 10 bases between. Germline V lookup: CDR1 MNHEY, CDR2 SMNVEV (reference sequence). The CDR3 spells CASSFGGSYNEQFF. The CDR3 region has the DNA TGTGCCAGCAGTTTTGGGGGATCGTACAATGAGCAGTTCTTC.

This chain joins TRBV6-5 and TRBJ1-6; 9 nucleotides agree with TRBD1. The trim removed 0 bases at V and 11 bases at J, leaving 8 bases unmatched. Germline values: CDR1 MNHEY, CDR2 SVGAGI. The CDR3 contains 16 residues. CDR3 amino acids: CASSYSEGQGLTPLHF. CDR3 DNA sequence: TGTGCCAGCAGTTACTCTGAGGGACAGGGTTTGACACCCCTCCACTTT.

The rearrangement uses TRBV7-8 and TRBJ1-1; D not certain. CDR1 is SGHVS, CDR2 FQNEAQ, per germline. This CDR3 spans 12 amino acids. Trimming cost V 5 bases and J 4 bases, with 8 bases left between them. CDR3 bases: TGTGCCAGCAGCCCCCCCGGCACTGAAGCTTTCTTT. Translating gives CASSPPGTEAFF.

The V and J genes are TRBV6-5 and TRBJ2-1; unclear D gene. V was cut by 3 bases and J by 10 bases, with 10 bases left in between. The germline V gene encodes CDR1 MNHEY and CDR2 SVGAGI. The CDR3 has 12 residues. The CDR3 DNA reads TGTGCCAGCAGTTATACTCCGGACGAGCAGTTCTTC. Amino acid sequence: CASSYTPDEQFF.

The table lists this clone with a count of one. The gene calls are TRBV2 and TRBJ2-7, with 9 bases lining up with TRBD1. The V and J ends lost 4 bases and 4 bases, in that order; junction bases with no gene match: 11. In germline, CDR1 is SNHLY, CDR2 FYNNEI. This CDR3 is 16 amino acids long. CDR3 in amino acids: CASSGDEGTGIYEQYF. The CDR3 nucleotides are TGTGCCAGCAGTGGAGATGAAGGGACAGGGATTTACGAGCAGTACTTC.

V is TRBV7-9 and J is TRBJ2-5; weak D call: TRBD1 (6 bases). The J call may be incorrect, as the DNA end agrees better with TRBJ2-7. Germline V gene data show CDR1 as SEHNR and CDR2 as FQNEAQ (reference sequence). The CDR3 has 13 residues. The CDR3 region has the DNA TGTGCCAGCAGCCCCAAGACAGGCTACGAGCAGTACTTC. It is translated as CASSPKTGYEQYF.

This clone occurred once. V gene TRBV10-1 combines with J gene TRBJ2-7; 13 nucleotides match TRBD2. The V gene end was trimmed by 0 bases and the J gene end by 5 bases; junction bases not matched to a gene: 7. The CDR3 is made up of 17 amino acids. Germline V gives CDR1 WNHNN, CDR2 SYGVQD (reference sequence). CDR3 in DNA: TGCGCCAGCAGTGAGTCGGGGACTAGCGGGATTGGACACGAGCAGTACTTC. It is translated as CASSESGTSGIGHEQYF.

The J gene is TRBJ1-4, the V gene TRBV11-2, with TRBD1 matching over 9 bases. The CDR3 is 15 residues long. After removal of 0 bases from V and 8 bases from J, the junction contained 4 bases not matched to a gene. CDR1 is SGHAT and CDR2 is FQNNGV in the germline V gene. This CDR3 is CASSLEQGAWEKLFF. DNA for the CDR3: TGTGCCAGCAGCTTAGAACAGGGGGCGTGGGAAAAACTGTTTTTT.

This clone has just a few counts. The V gene is TRBV7-9, the J gene TRBJ1-2, with TRBD1 as a possible D gene (5 bases). V lost 4 bases to trimming and J lost 10 bases, with 22 bases between them. This CDR3 contains 15 residues. Germline values: CDR1 SEHNR, CDR2 FQNEAQ (reference sequence). CDR3 protein: CASSSSRTLTADYTF. DNA for the CDR3: TGTGCCAGCAGCTCCTCCCGGACACTTACTGCCGACTACACCTTC.

V is TRBV9 and J is TRBJ2-7; D might be TRBD2 (6 bases). Trimming stripped 0 bases from V and 2 bases from J, with 12 bases between. This CDR3 comprises 15 residues. Germline CDR1 reads SGDLS; CDR2 reads YYNGEE. The CDR3 loop is CASSVASGTAYEQYF. CDR3 in DNA: TGTGCCAGCAGCGTAGCTTCAGGGACTGCCTACGAGCAGTACTTC.

This rearrangement joins TRBV7-6 to TRBJ2-7; D remains ambiguous. The germline CDR1 and CDR2 sequences are SGHVS and FNYEAQ. The CDR3 extends over 15 amino acids. V dropped 0 bases and J dropped 2 bases, with 11 bases sitting between them. The CDR3 DNA sequence: TGTGCCAGCAGCTTAGCGGTAGGTCTAACCTACGAGCAGTACTTC. Protein sequence: CASSLAVGLTYEQYF.